This TCR beta chain stems from a study of multiple sclerosis patients with progressive multifocal leukoencephalopathy. The repertoire was sequenced with immunoSEQ multiplex PCR; TCRdb's copy has only in-frame clones and lacks some. The sample records approximately 28,000 clones, 87% being singletons. Comments on this clone: Its antigen is still unknown.

Time point meaning: time of PML onset. Overall study findings and caveats: Lower normalized Shannon entropy suggested reduced TRB diversity in most PML patients. It is unclear whether the findings reflect JC virus infection or general immunocompromise. No common TRBV or TRBJ usage or pairing appeared at PML.

The sequences come from PBMCs, collected from a patient treated with natalizumab. This receptor was identified in a woman between 40 and 50 years old with progressive multifocal leukoencephalopathy.

CDR3 sequence reads: CASSLNLFYEQYF. Here the CDR3 DNA reads TGCGCCAGCAGCTTGAACTTGTTCTACGAGCAGTACTTC. The genes are TRBV5-1 and TRBJ2-5; D gene ambiguous. The DNA end favors TRBJ2-7, so the J call may be wrong. Germline CDR1 reads SGHRS; CDR2 reads YFSETQ. The CDR3 spans 13 residues.